The text below deals with one TCR beta chain. Its matching antigen is unknown. UMI-labeled 5' RACE yielded the TRB cDNA libraries. Following a re-call of the 5' RACE reads, TCRdb has one entry per CDR3 protein and lacks DNA. The sample has roughly 29,000 distinct CDR3 sequences. CDR3 length: 14 amino acids. The germline V gene has CDR1 LGHNA and CDR2 YSLEER. The data are from a study of CXCR3-negative and CXCR3-positive naive CD8 T cells. The study, taken as a whole, reports: Freshly isolated PBMCs were used in most assays, given partial CXCR3 loss after freezing.

This chain uses TRBV4-3 with TRBJ2-7. The source is a human donor in good health. Some clones in this sample may be carry-over from other donors' samples. Sample: memory CD8+ T cells from blood. The CDR3: CASSPAGATYEQYF.